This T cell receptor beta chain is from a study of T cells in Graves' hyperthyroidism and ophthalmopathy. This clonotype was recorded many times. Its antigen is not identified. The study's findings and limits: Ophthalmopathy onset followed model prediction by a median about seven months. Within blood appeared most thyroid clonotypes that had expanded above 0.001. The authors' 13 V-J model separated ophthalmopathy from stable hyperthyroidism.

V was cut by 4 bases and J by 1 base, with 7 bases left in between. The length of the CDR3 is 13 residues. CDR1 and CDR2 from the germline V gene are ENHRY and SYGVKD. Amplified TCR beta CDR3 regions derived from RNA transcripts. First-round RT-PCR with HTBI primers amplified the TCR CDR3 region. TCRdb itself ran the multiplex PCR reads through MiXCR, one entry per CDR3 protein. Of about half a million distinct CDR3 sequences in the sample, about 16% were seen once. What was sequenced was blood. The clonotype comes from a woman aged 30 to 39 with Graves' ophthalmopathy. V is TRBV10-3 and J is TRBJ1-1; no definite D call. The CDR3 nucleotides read TGTGCCATCAGTGGGCAGGCGAACACTGAAGCTTTCTTT. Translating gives CAISGQANTEAFF.